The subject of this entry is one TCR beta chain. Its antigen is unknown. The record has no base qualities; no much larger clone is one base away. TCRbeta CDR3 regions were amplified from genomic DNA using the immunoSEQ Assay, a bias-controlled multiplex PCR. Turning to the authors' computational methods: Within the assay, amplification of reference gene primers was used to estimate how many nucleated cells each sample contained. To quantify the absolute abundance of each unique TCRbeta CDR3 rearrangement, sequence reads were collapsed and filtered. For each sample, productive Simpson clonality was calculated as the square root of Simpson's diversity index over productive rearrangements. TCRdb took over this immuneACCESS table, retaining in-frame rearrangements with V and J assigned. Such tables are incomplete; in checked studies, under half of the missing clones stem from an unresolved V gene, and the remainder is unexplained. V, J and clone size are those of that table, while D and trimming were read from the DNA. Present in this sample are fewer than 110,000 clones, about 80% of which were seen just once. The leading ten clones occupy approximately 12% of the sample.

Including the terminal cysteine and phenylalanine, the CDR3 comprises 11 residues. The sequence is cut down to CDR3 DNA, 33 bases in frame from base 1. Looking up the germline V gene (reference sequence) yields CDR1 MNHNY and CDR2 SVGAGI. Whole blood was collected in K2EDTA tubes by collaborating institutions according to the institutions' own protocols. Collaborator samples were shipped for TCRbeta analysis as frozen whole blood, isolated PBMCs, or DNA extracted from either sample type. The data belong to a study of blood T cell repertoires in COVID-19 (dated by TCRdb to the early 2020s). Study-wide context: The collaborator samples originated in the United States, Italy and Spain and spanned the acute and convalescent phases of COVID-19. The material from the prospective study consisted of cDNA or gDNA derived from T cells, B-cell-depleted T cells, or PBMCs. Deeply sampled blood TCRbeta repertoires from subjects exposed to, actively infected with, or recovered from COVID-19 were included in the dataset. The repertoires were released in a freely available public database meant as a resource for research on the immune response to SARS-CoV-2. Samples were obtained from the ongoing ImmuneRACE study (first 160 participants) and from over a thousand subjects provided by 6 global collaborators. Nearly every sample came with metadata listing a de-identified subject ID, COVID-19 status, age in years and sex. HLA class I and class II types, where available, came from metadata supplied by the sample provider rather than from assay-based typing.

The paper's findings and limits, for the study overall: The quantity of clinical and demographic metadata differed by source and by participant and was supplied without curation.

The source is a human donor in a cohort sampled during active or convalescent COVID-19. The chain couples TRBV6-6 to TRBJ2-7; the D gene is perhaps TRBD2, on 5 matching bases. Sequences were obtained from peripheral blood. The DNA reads TGTGCAACCCGGGATTCCTACGAGCAGTACTTC. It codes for CATRDSYEQYF.